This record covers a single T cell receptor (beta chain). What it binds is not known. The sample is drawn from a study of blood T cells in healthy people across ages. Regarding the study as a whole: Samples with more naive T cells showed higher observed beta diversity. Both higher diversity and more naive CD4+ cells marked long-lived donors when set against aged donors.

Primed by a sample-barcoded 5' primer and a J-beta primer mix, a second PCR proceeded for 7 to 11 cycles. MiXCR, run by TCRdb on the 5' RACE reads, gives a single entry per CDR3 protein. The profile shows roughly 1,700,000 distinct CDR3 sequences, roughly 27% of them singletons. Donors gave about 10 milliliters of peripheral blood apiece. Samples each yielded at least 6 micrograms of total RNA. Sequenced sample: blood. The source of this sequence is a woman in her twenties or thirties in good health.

For the CDR3, the DNA is TGCGCCAGCAGCCGTGATCCAGCGGGAACCTACAATGAGCAGTTCTTC. Encoded protein: CASSRDPAGTYNEQFF. The chain joins TRBV4-1 to TRBJ2-1; 7 nucleotides agree with TRBD2. CDR1 and CDR2 (germline): MGHRA, YSYEKL. With V trimmed by 4 bases and J by 2 bases, 8 bases remained unmatched. CDR3 length equals 16 residues.